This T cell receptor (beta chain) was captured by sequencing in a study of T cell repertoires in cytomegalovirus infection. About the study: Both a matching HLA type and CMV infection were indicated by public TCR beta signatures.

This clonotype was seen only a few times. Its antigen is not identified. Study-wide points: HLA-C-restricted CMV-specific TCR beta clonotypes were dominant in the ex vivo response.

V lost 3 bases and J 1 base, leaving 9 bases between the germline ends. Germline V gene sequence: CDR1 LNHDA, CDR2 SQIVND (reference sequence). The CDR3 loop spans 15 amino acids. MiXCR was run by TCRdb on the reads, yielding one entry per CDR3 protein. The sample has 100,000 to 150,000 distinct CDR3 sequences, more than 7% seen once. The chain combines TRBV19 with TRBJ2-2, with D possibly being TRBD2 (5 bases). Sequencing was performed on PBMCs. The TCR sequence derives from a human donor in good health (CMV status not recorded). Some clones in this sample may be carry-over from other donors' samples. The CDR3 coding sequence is TGTGCCAGTAGTATGGTAGGACTGAACACCGGGGAGCTGTTTTTT. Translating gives CASSMVGLNTGELFF.